Sequencing of this T cell receptor beta chain was carried out in a study of identical twins. TCRdb used MiXCR to reprocess the 5' RACE reads, holding one entry per CDR3 protein. Of 300,000 to 400,000 distinct CDR3 sequences listed, over 9% are singletons. Germline assignment: CDR1 LNHDA and CDR2 SQIVND (reference sequence). The CDR3 loop spans 14 amino acids. V was pared by 5 bases and J by 0 bases, with 11 bases between. The same data also went into a second study, on yellow fever vaccine responses in identical twins.

This chain connects TRBV19 to TRBJ2-7, with D unclear. This TCR was sampled from a woman younger than 35 in good health. Sequencing was performed on CD8+ T cells sorted from blood. In DNA, the CDR3 is TGTGCCAGTAGTCCTGCCCATGGCTCCTACGAGCAGTACTTC. Translating gives CASSPAHGSYEQYF.